Each of the 11 T cell receptor beta chains below was sequenced from the same sample in a study of blood T cell repertoires in COVID-19. Repertoires were generated with immunoSEQ multiplex PCR, while TCRdb's copy carries only in-frame clones and drops some. The table lists 150,000 or so clones, roughly 80% of them singletons, with more than 10% in the top ten. The sample comprised PBMCs or T cells enriched from blood (not recorded which). The source is a man over 45 who had recovered from COVID-19.

The chain combines TRBV10-3 with TRBJ2-7, with TRBD2 identical over 10 bases. Germline values: CDR1 ENHRY, CDR2 SYGVKD. The CDR3 contains 16 residues. With V trimmed by 4 bases and J by 0 bases, 6 bases remained unmatched. CDR3 sequence (DNA): TGTGCCATCAGTGCCTTTAGCGGGGGGCCCTCCTACGAGCAGTACTTC. It yields the protein CAISAFSGGPSYEQYF.

This chain connects TRBV7-9 to TRBJ1-5; D gene ambiguous. The CDR3 length is 15 residues. V gave up 6 bases and J gave up 5 bases, with 17 bases separating them. Germline V CDR1 and CDR2: SEHNR, FQNEAQ (reference sequence). CDR3 bases: TGTGCCAGCAGTCTTGGAGGCGGGGAGGATCAGCCCCAGCATTTT. Its protein is CASSLGGGEDQPQHF. Using reference TRBV7-9 and TRBJ1-5 for the parts outside the CDR3, the full variable domain is DTGVSQNPRHKITKRGQNVTFRCDPISEHNRLYWYRQTLGQGPEFLTYFQNEAQLEKSRLLSDRFSAERPKGSFSTLEIQRTEQGDSAMYLCASSLGGGEDQPQHFGDGTRLSIL.

The chain links TRBV9 to TRBJ1-2; no clear D. Per germline, CDR1 SGDLS and CDR2 YYNGEE. The CDR3 has 15 amino acids. Trimming left V 0 bases short and J 0 bases short, with 9 bases between. The CDR3 DNA is TGTGCCAGCAGCGTAGGAGGGCAGTCTAACTATGGCTACACCTTC. Translating it yields CASSVGGQSNYGYTF.

The chain combines TRBV28 with TRBJ1-2, with TRBD1 matching 8 bases. CDR3 length equals 16 residues. V dropped 6 bases and J dropped 3; count of bases not matched to a gene: 12. Germline loops: CDR1 MDHEN, CDR2 SYDVKM. In DNA, the CDR3 is TGTGCCAGCAGAAGCTCAGGGGGCGTCTCGTACTATGGCTACACCTTC. Translated, it gives CASRSSGGVSYYGYTF.

This clone was recorded a few times. The chain couples TRBV19 to TRBJ1-1; tentative D call: TRBD1 (5 bases). The CDR3 totals 17 residues. The germline V gene encodes CDR1 LNHDA and CDR2 SQIVND (reference sequence). V dropped 4 bases and J dropped 1 base, with 19 bases sitting between them. This chain's CDR3 is CASSKGPRITQNTEAFF. DNA for the CDR3: TGTGCCAGTAGTAAGGGGCCGAGGATAACACAGAACACTGAAGCTTTCTTT.

The chain has TRBV29-1 and TRBJ2-4; 8 bases are a match to TRBD2. Germline V CDR1 and CDR2: SQVTM, ANQGSEA. This CDR3 comprises 12 residues. V trimming: 7 bases; J trimming: 8 bases; junction bases outside the gene matches: 7. CDR3 DNA sequence: TGCAGCGCAAGGGACGGGGGGGACATTCAGTACTTC. Its translation: CSARDGGDIQYF. The full variable domain, rest sourced from reference TRBV29-1 and TRBJ2-4, is SAVISQKPSRDICQRGTSLTIQCQVDSQVTMMFWYRQQPGQSLTLIATANQGSEATYESGFVIDKFPISRPNLTFSTLTVSNMSPEDSSIYLCSARDGGDIQYFGAGTRLSVL.

The table lists this clone with a few counts. J is TRBJ1-1 and V is TRBV3-1 (or the pseudogene TRBV3-2); D call uncertain. Germline CDR1 LGHDT, CDR2 YNNKEL (reference sequence). V lost 2 bases, J lost 8 bases, and 24 bases lay in between. CDR3 size: 17 residues. CDR3: CASSQLRGRLREVEAFF. The CDR3 nucleotides are TGTGCCAGCAGCCAACTACGCGGACGGTTGAGGGAGGTGGAAGCTTTCTTT.

The count of this clone is one. V is TRBV9 and J is TRBJ2-1; D gene uncertain. Germline assignment: CDR1 SGDLS and CDR2 YYNGEE. The CDR3 contains 15 residues. The V and J ends lost 0 bases and 3 bases respectively, with 10 bases between them. The CDR3 region is CASSVGQSDYNEQFF. The CDR3 region has the DNA TGTGCCAGCAGCGTAGGGCAGTCTGACTACAATGAGCAGTTCTTC.

The chain links TRBV27 to TRBJ1-2, with D possibly matching TRBD1 (6 bases). There are 15 residues in the CDR3. V lost 2 bases, J lost 5 bases, and 15 bases lay in between. Germline CDR1 reads MNHEY; CDR2 reads SMNVEV (reference sequence). Here the CDR3 reads CASSLGAGTGYGYTF. DNA for the CDR3: TGTGCCAGCAGTTTAGGGGCAGGCACAGGGTATGGCTACACCTTC.

CDR3 in amino acids: CASSPTGEAGNTIYF. The CDR3, as DNA: TGTGCCAGCAGCCCCACGGGGGAGGCTGGAAACACCATATATTTT. The J gene is TRBJ1-3, the V gene TRBV7-6; a weak D match, TRBD1 (5 bases). The CDR3 is 15 residues long. Per the germline V gene, CDR1 is SGHVS and CDR2 is FNYEAQ. Trimming shortened V by 5 bases and J by 2 bases, and 13 bases separated the two germline ends.

This clone has only a few counts. This chain connects TRBV7-9 to TRBJ1-2; maybe TRBD1 (5 bases). The CDR3 is 14 amino acids. CDR1 is SEHNR, CDR2 FQNEAQ, per germline (reference sequence). V was trimmed by 1 base and J by 3 bases, leaving 9 bases between them. Here the CDR3 reads CASSLVGQDYGYTF. CDR3 in DNA: TGTGCCAGCAGCTTAGTGGGGCAGGACTATGGCTACACCTTC.